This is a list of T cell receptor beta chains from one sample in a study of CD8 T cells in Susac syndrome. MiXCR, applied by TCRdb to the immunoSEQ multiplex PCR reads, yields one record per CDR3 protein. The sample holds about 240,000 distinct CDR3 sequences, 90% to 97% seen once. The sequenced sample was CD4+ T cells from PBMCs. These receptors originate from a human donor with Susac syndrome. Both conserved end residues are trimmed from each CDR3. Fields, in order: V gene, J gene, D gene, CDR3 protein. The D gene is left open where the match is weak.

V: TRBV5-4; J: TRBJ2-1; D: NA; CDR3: ASSPKGLQNNEQF
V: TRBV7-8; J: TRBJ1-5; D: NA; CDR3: ASSPLGQRVDQPQH
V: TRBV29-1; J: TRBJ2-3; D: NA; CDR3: SVEDQADTQY
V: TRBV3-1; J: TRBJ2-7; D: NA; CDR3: ASSPGSEQY
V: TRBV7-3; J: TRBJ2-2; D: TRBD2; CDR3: ASSIGLAVPSGELF
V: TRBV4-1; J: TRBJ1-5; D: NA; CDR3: ASSRVLSQPQH
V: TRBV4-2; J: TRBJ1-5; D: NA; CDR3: ASGTGTRGNQPQH
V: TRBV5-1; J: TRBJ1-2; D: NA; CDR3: ASSYSPTFNTGGSYGYT
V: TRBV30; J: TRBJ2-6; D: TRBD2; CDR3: AWSVLAGVSGANVLT
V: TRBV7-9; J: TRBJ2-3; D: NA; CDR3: ASSLVRSDTQY
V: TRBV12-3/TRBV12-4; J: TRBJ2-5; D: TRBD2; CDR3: ASSPDGGGWGTQY
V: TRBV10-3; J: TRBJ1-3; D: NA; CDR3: AISASGNTIY
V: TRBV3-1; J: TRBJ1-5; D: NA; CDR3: ASSQSPTGFGQPQH
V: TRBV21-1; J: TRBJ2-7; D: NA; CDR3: ASTQEGGRPSYEQY
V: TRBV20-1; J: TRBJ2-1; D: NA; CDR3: SASERDPSYNEQF
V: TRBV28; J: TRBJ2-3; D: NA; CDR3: ASSSPQY
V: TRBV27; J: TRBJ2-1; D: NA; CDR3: ASSLQGRSYNEQF
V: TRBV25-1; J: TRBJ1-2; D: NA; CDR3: ASSERGYGYT
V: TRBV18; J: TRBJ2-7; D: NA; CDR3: ASSPPSGASYEQY
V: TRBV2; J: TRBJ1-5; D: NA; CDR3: ASSGGHQPQH
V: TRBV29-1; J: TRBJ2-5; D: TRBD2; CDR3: SVAIAGGEETQY
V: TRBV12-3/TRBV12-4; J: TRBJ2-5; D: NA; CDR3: ASSQQGGETQY
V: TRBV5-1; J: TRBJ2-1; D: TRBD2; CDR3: ASSLFRTSGRVRYNEQF
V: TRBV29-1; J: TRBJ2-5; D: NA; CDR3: SVEGLGRGFRTQY
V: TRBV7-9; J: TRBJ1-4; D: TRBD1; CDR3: ASSLVGQINEKLF
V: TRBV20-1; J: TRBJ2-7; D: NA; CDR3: SARKVGVQSSAQY